Shown below are 25 T cell receptor beta chains from a single sample sequenced in a study of tissue T cells after allogeneic stem cell transplantation (dated by TCRdb to between 2021 and 2023). Libraries were prepared through the immunoSEQ multiplex PCR assay. The source is immuneACCESS, and TCRdb retained only in-frame sequences with V and J called. Part of the clones is not carried over; for the studies checked, unresolved V genes explain less than half of this, and the remainder is unexplained. The sample data list 4,100 or so clones, and 65% to 75% of these were observed just once. The ten largest clones add up to 10% of the sample. The time point label, as the study defines it: human tissue collected at research (rapid) autopsy. The source was left colon tissue, collected at autopsy. The receptors derive from a woman between 18 and 55 years old with breast cancer.

CDR3 nucleotide sequence: TGTGCAAGTCGCTTAGTGCTGTCTAACTATGGCTACACCTTC. Residues: CASRLVLSNYGYTF. The chain uses TRBV12-2 and TRBJ1-2. TRBV12-2 counts as a pseudogene. The CDR3 is 14 residues long.

The V call is TRBV5-1, the J call TRBJ2-3; unclear D gene. The V end lost 4 bases, the J end lost 0 bases, and 9 bases lay between the germline ends. The germline CDR1 and CDR2 sequences are SGHRS and YFSETQ. The CDR3 is made up of 14 amino acids. CDR3: CASSPGPSTDTQYF. CDR3 DNA: TGCGCCAGCAGCCCCGGGCCCAGCACAGATACGCAGTATTTT.

V is TRBV7-2 and J is TRBJ1-1; TRBD1 agrees at 9 bases. V lost 3 bases, J lost 1 base, and 3 bases stayed unmatched. From germline, CDR1 is SGHTA and CDR2 FQGNSA. The length of the CDR3 is 15 residues. In nucleotides, the CDR3 is TGTGCCAGCAGCTTGTCGGGACAGGGGAACACTGAAGCTTTCTTT. Translated: CASSLSGQGNTEAFF.

The rearrangement links TRBV12-3 or TRBV12-4 to TRBJ1-1; D is ambiguous. The V end was cut by 6 bases, the J end by 0 bases, with 2 bases between. The CDR3 spans 11 residues. CDR3 coding DNA: TGTGCCAGCAGGGTGAACACTGAAGCTTTCTTT. Protein: CASRVNTEAFF.

The gene calls are TRBV2 and TRBJ2-5; D gene ambiguous. Germline assignment: CDR1 SNHLY and CDR2 FYNNEI. The CDR3 is 12 residues long. The V gene lost 7 bases and the J gene lost 4 bases, with 10 bases spanning the gap. The CDR3 here is CASNYRRETQYF. The CDR3, as DNA: TGTGCCAGCAATTACAGACGAGAGACCCAGTACTTC.

The chain has TRBV7-8 and TRBJ1-3; D is unclear. CDR1 SGHVS and CDR2 FQNEAQ come from the germline V gene. The CDR3 consists of 14 residues. The ends were cut back, 3 bases at V and 3 bases at J, with 9 bases in the middle. The CDR3 region is CASSLEDGGNTIYF. In DNA, the CDR3 is TGTGCCAGCAGCTTGGAGGACGGTGGAAACACCATATATTTT.

This clone appeared once. V usage is TRBV6-5 and J usage is TRBJ2-7; 15 bases map to TRBD2. This CDR3 region has 15 residues. The V and J ends lost 5 bases and 6 bases, in that order; junction bases with no gene match: 5. In germline, CDR1 is MNHEY, CDR2 SVGAGI. In DNA, the CDR3 is TGTGCCAGCAGTAAACGGGGACTAGCGGGAGGCGAGCAGTACTTC. It codes for CASSKRGLAGGEQYF.

This clone came up once. The chain combines TRBV28 with TRBJ1-4; D is perhaps TRBD1 (5 bases). The CDR3 length is 16 residues. The V gene's germline CDR1 is MDHEN and CDR2 SYDVKM. Trimming stripped 4 bases from V and 0 bases from J, with 12 bases between. The CDR3 sequence is CASSSREGATNEKLFF. The CDR3 DNA is TGTGCCAGCAGTTCCAGGGAAGGCGCAACTAATGAAAAACTGTTTTTT.

This clone was counted once. This chain's CDR3 is CASSPHNSGRGEQFF. The CDR3 region has the DNA TGTGCCAGCAGCCCCCATAATAGCGGGAGGGGGGAGCAGTTCTTC. V usage is TRBV7-9 and J usage is TRBJ2-1; TRBD2 matches 11 bases. Unmatched junction bases numbered 10, after V lost 5 bases and J lost 10 bases. Germline CDR1 is SEHNR and CDR2 is FQNEAQ (reference sequence). The CDR3 loop spans 15 amino acids.

The V call is TRBV19, the J call TRBJ2-7; TRBD2 matches at 12 bases. Germline lookup yields CDR1 LNHDA and CDR2 SQIVND (reference sequence). Unmatched junction bases numbered 0, after V lost 2 bases and J lost 4 bases. This CDR3 comprises 14 residues. The CDR3, as DNA: TGTGCCAGTAGTATAACTAGCGGGGGGTACGAGCAGTACTTC. Protein: CASSITSGGYEQYF.

V usage is TRBV5-1 and J usage is TRBJ1-3; no clear D. The CDR3 contains 15 residues. The V end lost 6 bases, the J end lost 4 bases, and 17 bases lay between the germline ends. Germline V gene sequence: CDR1 SGHRS, CDR2 YFSETQ. The CDR3 reads CASTMDLSMGNTIYF. CDR3 nucleotides: TGCGCCAGCACGATGGACTTATCTATGGGAAACACCATATATTTT.

The chain links TRBV30 to TRBJ1-6; 8 nucleotides match TRBD1. Germline V gives CDR1 GTSNPN, CDR2 SVGIG (reference sequence). This CDR3 is 13 amino acids long. V was pared by 3 bases and J by 11 bases, with 6 bases of the junction left unmatched. The CDR3 nucleotides are TGTGCCTGGAGCCAGGACAGGGTGACACCCCTCCACTTT. Translation gives CAWSQDRVTPLHF.

The gene calls are TRBV21-1 and TRBJ2-5; the table names TRBD2, a call not compared with the DNA. TRBV21-1 is deemed a pseudogene. The CDR3 has 16 residues. CDR3 amino acids: CASPWGGEPYQETQYF. CDR3 DNA sequence: TGTGCCAGCCCCTGGGGGGGGGAGCCGTACCAAGAGACCCAGTACTTC.

The V gene is TRBV29-1, the J gene TRBJ2-7; perhaps TRBD1 as D (6 bases). The CDR3 length is 14 residues. V dropped 4 bases and J dropped 4 bases, with 17 bases sitting between them. The germline V gene has CDR1 SQVTM and CDR2 ANQGSEA. This CDR3 reads CSVVLGGIAYEQYF. The CDR3 DNA sequence: TGCAGCGTTGTGCTAGGGGGTATAGCGTACGAGCAGTACTTC.

By share, this clone ranks as large (0.1 to 1%). V is TRBV7-9 and J is TRBJ2-3; 13 bases line up with TRBD2. The CDR3 length is 14 residues. V was clipped by 1 base and J by 8 bases; unmatched bases: 0. Per the germline V gene, CDR1 is SEHNR and CDR2 is FQNEAQ (reference sequence). Written as DNA, the CDR3 is TGTGCCAGCAGCTTAGGGACTAGCGGGAGTACGCAGTATTTT. As protein: CASSLGTSGSTQYF.

This clone was detected once. This chain uses TRBV12-5 with TRBJ2-2, with D perhaps given as TRBD1 or TRBD2 (5 bases each). The CDR3 contains 17 residues. The V end lost 3 bases, the J end lost 0 bases, and 14 bases lay between the germline ends. Germline CDR1 is LGHNT and CDR2 is FRNRAP. The CDR3 bases are TGTGCTAGTGGTTTCGCCTCCGGGACCACGAACACCGGGGAGCTGTTTTTT. Translated: CASGFASGTTNTGELFF.

This clone was found a few times. The V gene is TRBV7-2, the J gene TRBJ2-3, with no clear D. Trimming stripped 0 bases from V and 0 bases from J, with 4 bases between. The CDR3 is made up of 14 amino acids. The germline CDR1 and CDR2 sequences are SGHTA and FQGNSA. CDR3 sequence reads: CASSLAGSTDTQYF. CDR3 nucleotide sequence: TGTGCCAGCAGCTTAGCCGGGAGCACAGATACGCAGTATTTT.

The genes are TRBV5-5 and TRBJ1-5, with unresolved D. The germline V gene encodes CDR1 SGHKS and CDR2 YYEKEE (reference sequence). The CDR3 spans 13 residues. Trimming removed 0 bases at V and 10 bases at J, with 11 bases between. The CDR3 sequence: CASSLEAVGPQHF. CDR3 nucleotide sequence: TGTGCCAGCAGCTTGGAGGCGGTCGGCCCCCAGCATTTT.

The rearrangement uses TRBV11-2 and TRBJ2-1; possible D gene TRBD2, 6 bases. V was shortened by 5 bases and J by 6 bases, with 17 bases between the two germline ends. CDR1 and CDR2 from the germline V gene are SGHAT and FQNNGV. This CDR3 has 15 residues. CDR3 region: CASSHNAGTSNEQFF. Here the CDR3 DNA reads TGTGCCAGCAGCCACAACGCCGGGACTTCCAATGAGCAGTTCTTC. Together with reference TRBV11-2 and TRBJ2-1, the CDR3 gives the full variable domain: EAGVAQSPRYKIIEKRQSVAFWCNPISGHATLYWYQQILGQGPKLLIQFQNNGVVDDSQLPKDRFSAERLKGVDSTLKIQPAKLEDSAVYLCASSHNAGTSNEQFFGPGTRLTVL.

J is TRBJ2-1 and V is TRBV6-1, with TRBD2 matching over 8 bases. The CDR3 runs to 15 residues. Germline CDR1 MNHNS, CDR2 SASEGT. J gave up 2 bases and V 1 base, and 1 base lay outside the gene matches. CDR3 protein: CASSEEAGAYNEQFF. CDR3 coding DNA: TGTGCCAGCAGTGAAGAAGCGGGGGCCTACAATGAGCAGTTCTTC.

The chain couples TRBV6-2 or TRBV6-3 to TRBJ2-7; tentatively, D is TRBD2 (6 bases). Germline CDR1 is MNHEY and CDR2 is SVGEGT. Trimming left V 2 bases short and J 1 base short, with 9 bases between. CDR3 length: 14 residues. The CDR3 here is CASSYVAGSYEQYF. CDR3 DNA sequence: TGTGCCAGCAGTTACGTGGCGGGATCCTACGAGCAGTACTTC.

This rearrangement joins TRBV29-1 to TRBJ2-7; 12 nucleotides align to TRBD2. Trimming took 5 bases from V and 2 from J; bases not matched to a gene: 16. CDR3 size: 18 residues. Germline V lookup: CDR1 SQVTM, CDR2 ANQGSEA. CDR3 nucleotides: TGCAGCGTTACGCTAAACGGGCTAGCGGGGGGGATCGCCTACGAGCAGTACTTC. Amino acids: CSVTLNGLAGGIAYEQYF.

Details on this clone: Other DNA sequences in the sample encode the same CDR3. V is TRBV7-9 and J is TRBJ2-5; D is uncertain. V was cut by 5 bases and J by 2 bases, with 9 bases left in between. Germline V lookup: CDR1 SEHNR, CDR2 FQNEAQ (reference sequence). The CDR3 spans 13 residues. CDR3: CASSEDVQETQYF. Written as DNA, the CDR3 is TGTGCCAGCAGCGAAGACGTACAAGAGACCCAGTACTTC.

V and J are TRBV4-3 and TRBJ2-1; D uncertain. From germline, CDR1 is LGHNA and CDR2 YSLEER. CDR3 length: 14 residues. V lost 6 bases to trimming and J lost 0 bases, with 9 bases between them. CDR3 region: CASSLADSYNEQFF. The CDR3 DNA follows: TGCGCCAGCAGTTTAGCAGACTCCTACAATGAGCAGTTCTTC.

This clone has a handful of counts. The chain uses TRBV14 and TRBJ2-7; TRBD2 matches 14 bases. Trimming cost V 7 bases and J 2 bases; bases outside gene matches: 4. In germline, CDR1 is SGHDN, CDR2 FVKESK. The CDR3 runs 15 residues. CDR3 loop: CASKGLAGDTYEQYF. The CDR3, as DNA: TGTGCCAGCAAGGGACTAGCGGGGGATACCTACGAGCAGTACTTC.